A single sample is the source of the 26 T cell receptor beta chains below, sequenced in a study of blood T cell repertoires in COVID-19. TCRdb keeps only in-frame clones here, not all; method: immunoSEQ multiplex PCR. The data hold around 100,000 clones, with over 75% observed a single time. Sequencing was performed on peripheral blood. The receptors were gathered from a woman aged 25 to 45 with acute or convalescent COVID-19.

The rearrangement links TRBV30 to TRBJ1-4; TRBD1 matches at 9 bases. This CDR3 is built from 13 residues. J lost 8 bases, V lost 0 bases, and 1 base had no gene match. The germline gives CDR1 GTSNPN, CDR2 SVGIG (reference sequence). The CDR3 coding sequence is TGTGCCTGGAGTGTAGGGACAGGGGAAAAACTGTTTTTT. Encoded protein: CAWSVGTGEKLFF.

CDR3 protein: CASSQSGVDEQFF. In DNA form, the CDR3 reads TGTGCCAGCAGCCAATCCGGGGTAGATGAGCAGTTCTTC. The chain joins TRBV16 to TRBJ2-1, with D perhaps matching TRBD2 (5 bases). The CDR3 is 13 residues long. V was pared by 0 bases and J by 8 bases, with 8 bases between. Germline CDR1 reads KGHSY; CDR2 reads FQNENV. Filled out from reference TRBV16 and TRBJ2-1, the complete variable domain reads GEEVAQTPKHLVRGEGQKAKLYCAPIKGHSYVFWYQQVLKNEFKFLISFQNENVFDETGMPKERFSAKCLPNSPCSLEIQATKLEDSAVYFCASSQSGVDEQFFGPGTRLTVL.

The chain is built from TRBV18 and TRBJ2-2; 7 bases align to TRBD2. V trimming: 1 base; J trimming: 2 bases; junction bases outside the gene matches: 1. Germline V gene lookup returns CDR1 KGHSH and CDR2 LQKENI. This CDR3 comprises 15 residues. In DNA, the CDR3 is TGTGCCAGCTCACCACAGCGGGGTAACACCGGGGAGCTGTTTTTT. As protein: CASSPQRGNTGELFF.

The chain joins TRBV7-8 to TRBJ2-1, with 10 positions matching TRBD2. CDR1 is SGHVS and CDR2 is FQNEAQ in the germline V gene. The J segment lost 8 bases and the V segment lost 5 bases, leaving 12 bases of the junction unmatched. The CDR3 length is 16 residues. CDR3 amino acids: CASSPLRSGGAHEQFF. CDR3 nucleotides: TGTGCCAGCAGCCCCCTTAGGAGCGGGGGGGCCCATGAGCAGTTCTTC.

This clone was seen a few times. The J gene is TRBJ2-2, the V gene TRBV19; the match to TRBD2 covers 11 bases. CDR3 length: 17 amino acids. Germline trimming cut 1 base from V and 4 bases from J; bases unmatched to any gene: 5. Germline V gene lookup returns CDR1 LNHDA and CDR2 SQIVND (reference sequence). As DNA, the CDR3 is TGTGCCAGTAGTATAGGGGCTAGCGGGGGGACCACCGGGGAGCTGTTTTTT. It encodes CASSIGASGGTTGELFF. The full variable domain, its missing parts supplied by reference TRBV19 and TRBJ2-2, is DGGITQSPKYLFRKEGQNVTLSCEQNLNHDAMYWYRQDPGQGLRLIYYSQIVNDFQKGDIAEGYSVSREKKESFPLTVTSAQKNPTAFYLCASSIGASGGTTGELFFGEGSRLTVL.

The chain joins TRBV18 to TRBJ1-1, with 9 bases identical to TRBD1. There are 14 residues in the CDR3. The V segment lost 3 bases and the J segment 3 bases; nucleotides outside the gene matches: 2. Germline-derived CDR1 and CDR2 are KGHSH and LQKENI. CDR3 sequence (DNA): TGTGCCAGCTCACCCGGGACAGGGTACACTGAAGCTTTCTTT. Protein product: CASSPGTGYTEAFF.

CDR3 DNA sequence: TGTGCCAGCAGAAGGGACAGGGGGGCCTACGAGCAGTACTTC. This gives the protein CASRRDRGAYEQYF. The chain recombines TRBV2 with TRBJ2-7, with 11 bases identical to TRBD1. CDR1 and CDR2 from the germline V gene are SNHLY and FYNNEI. This CDR3 comprises 14 residues. After removal of 6 bases from V and 2 bases from J, the junction contained 3 bases not matched to a gene.

J is TRBJ2-1 and V is TRBV5-1, with a tentative D call TRBD1 (5 bases). CDR1 and CDR2 (germline): SGHRS, YFSETQ. The CDR3 consists of 14 residues. V lost 0 bases to trimming and J lost 4 bases, with 8 bases between them. The CDR3 reads CASSLGQTYNEQFF. The CDR3 DNA sequence: TGCGCCAGCAGCTTGGGACAGACTTACAATGAGCAGTTCTTC.

V is TRBV12-5 and J is TRBJ2-3, with D unclear. Germline lookup yields CDR1 LGHNT and CDR2 FRNRAP. The V gene lost 6 bases and the J gene lost 3 bases, with 10 bases spanning the gap. The CDR3 sequence is 13 residues long. The CDR3 region has the DNA TGTGCTAGTGGCCGTTCCGGGACAGATACGCAGTATTTT. This encodes CASGRSGTDTQYF.

The J gene is TRBJ1-3, the V gene TRBV28; perhaps TRBD1 as D (5 bases). The CDR3 sequence is 15 residues long. The V and J ends lost 8 bases and 0 bases respectively, with 14 bases between them. Germline V gives CDR1 MDHEN, CDR2 SYDVKM. The CDR3 here is CASGGGRSSGNTIYF. The CDR3 bases are TGTGCCAGCGGGGGGGGACGGAGCTCTGGAAACACCATATATTTT.

This clone was recorded once. The chain couples TRBV28 to TRBJ1-2; TRBD1 might be the D (6 bases). The CDR3 length is 13 residues. With 5 bases removed from V and 6 bases from J, the gap between germline ends came to 13 bases. The germline gives CDR1 MDHEN, CDR2 SYDVKM. DNA for the CDR3: TGTGCCAGCAGTATACAGGGATTCGATGGCTACACCTTC. Protein product: CASSIQGFDGYTF.

V gene TRBV9 combines with J gene TRBJ2-3; TRBD2 is a possible D gene (6 bases). The V and J ends lost 3 bases and 5 bases respectively, with 19 bases between them. CDR3 length: 16 residues. CDR1 SGDLS and CDR2 YYNGEE come from the germline V gene. CDR3 bases: TGTGCCAGCAGCGCGCCGGGACTCATCTGGGGAGATACGCAGTATTTT. It specifies CASSAPGLIWGDTQYF.

The J gene is TRBJ1-1, the V gene TRBV2, with D uncertain. The V gene lost 8 bases and the J gene lost 1 base, with 17 bases spanning the gap. Germline V gene data show CDR1 as SNHLY and CDR2 as FYNNEI. CDR3 size: 15 residues. This CDR3 reads CASLLESLGNTEAFF. The CDR3 DNA reads TGTGCCAGCCTACTCGAGTCCCTCGGGAACACTGAAGCTTTCTTT. Supplemented by reference TRBV2 and TRBJ1-1, the full variable domain reads EPEVTQTPSHQVTQMGQEVILRCVPISNHLYFYWYRQILGQKVEFLVSFYNNEISEKSEIFDDQFSVERPDGSNFTLKIRSTKLEDSAMYFCASLLESLGNTEAFFGQGTRLTVV.

The chain carries TRBV5-1 and TRBJ2-7, with D tentatively TRBD1 (6 bases). V dropped 1 base and J dropped 3 bases, with 8 bases sitting between them. CDR3 length: 13 amino acids. Germline V gene data show CDR1 as SGHRS and CDR2 as YFSETQ. As DNA, the CDR3 is TGCGCCAGCAGCTTGCCACAGGGCTACGAGCAGTACTTC. Amino acids: CASSLPQGYEQYF.

This clone was observed a single time. V and J are TRBV27 and TRBJ2-3; TRBD2 agrees at 8 bases. There are 15 residues in the CDR3. Trimming cost V 6 bases and J 6 bases; bases outside gene matches: 11. The germline V gene encodes CDR1 MNHEY and CDR2 SMNVEV (reference sequence). The CDR3 sequence: CASSPHGGALDTQYF. The CDR3 DNA is TGTGCCAGCAGCCCCCACGGGGGGGCCTTGGATACGCAGTATTTT.

The chain has TRBV7-2 and TRBJ1-1; D possibly corresponds to TRBD1 (6 bases). Germline CDR1 is SGHTA and CDR2 is FQGNSA. The CDR3 is 12 amino acids. Between the trimmed V and J ends, which lost 5 bases and 4 bases, there was a span of 8 bases. The CDR3 loop reads CASSPGVTEAFF. DNA for the CDR3: TGTGCCAGCAGCCCAGGGGTCACTGAAGCTTTCTTT.

The chain is built from TRBV7-9 and TRBJ2-7; tentatively, D is TRBD2 (5 bases). V dropped 1 base and J dropped 6 bases, with 7 bases sitting between them. From germline, CDR1 is SEHNR and CDR2 FQNEAQ (reference sequence). CDR3 length: 12 residues. The chain's CDR3 is CASSLGGLEQYF. The CDR3 DNA sequence: TGTGCCAGCAGCTTAGGAGGGCTCGAGCAGTACTTC.

The rearrangement uses TRBV24-1 and TRBJ1-5; D may be TRBD1 (5 bases). The V gene lost 7 bases and the J gene lost 9 bases, with 21 bases spanning the gap. The CDR3 contains 15 residues. Per the germline V gene, CDR1 is KGHDR and CDR2 is SFDVKD. CDR3 nucleotide sequence: TGTGCCACCAGCCCCACAGGTTTCCCAGAGCGGCCCCAGCATTTT. Its protein is CATSPTGFPERPQHF.

The chain employs TRBV6-5 and TRBJ1-2, with D perhaps TRBD1 (6 bases). The germline V gene encodes CDR1 MNHEY and CDR2 SVGAGI. V lost 8 bases to trimming and J lost 8 bases, with 15 bases between them. The CDR3 has 12 amino acids. This CDR3 reads CASGQGLRGYTF. In DNA form, the CDR3 reads TGTGCCAGCGGTCAGGGGTTGCGGGGCTACACCTTC.

This clone came up a few times. This chain connects TRBV5-4 to TRBJ1-2, with D tentatively TRBD1 (6 bases). The CDR3 totals 16 residues. V shed 2 bases and J shed 3 bases, with 17 bases lying between them. Per the germline V gene, CDR1 is SGHNT and CDR2 is YYREEE (reference sequence). The CDR3 spells CASSLAQFAGDYGYTF. In DNA, the CDR3 is TGTGCCAGCAGCTTAGCCCAATTTGCAGGGGACTATGGCTACACCTTC.

The chain combines TRBV2 with TRBJ2-3; 9 bases fit TRBD1. In germline, CDR1 is SNHLY, CDR2 FYNNEI. CDR3 size: 14 residues. V shed 6 bases, J shed 5 bases, and the junction held 6 bases outside the gene matches. CDR3 residues: CASRGDREKDTQYF. The CDR3 nucleotides read TGTGCCAGCAGGGGGGACAGGGAGAAAGATACGCAGTATTTT.

The chain combines TRBV12-5 with TRBJ2-2, with D possibly matching TRBD1 (6 bases). Trimming stripped 3 bases from V and 3 bases from J, with 11 bases between. CDR1 is LGHNT and CDR2 is FRNRAP in the germline V gene. The CDR3 has 15 amino acids. The CDR3 nucleotides read TGTGCTAGTGGTTTTTCAGGGGATCACACCGGGGAGCTGTTTTTT. Encoded protein: CASGFSGDHTGELFF. The whole variable domain, filled in from reference TRBV12-5 and TRBJ2-2, reads DARVTQTPRHKVTEMGQEVTMRCQPILGHNTVFWYRQTMMQGLELLAYFRNRAPLDDSGMPKDRFSAEMPDATLATLKIQPSEPRDSAVYFCASGFSGDHTGELFFGEGSRLTVL.

For the CDR3, the DNA is TGTGCCAGTAGTATTTGGGCCCCCGAGGGAGCCTATAATTCACCCCTCCACTTT. This encodes CASSIWAPEGAYNSPLHF. The V call is TRBV19, the J call TRBJ1-6; no clear D gene. V gave up 3 bases and J gave up 2 bases, with 17 bases separating them. Germline CDR1 is LNHDA and CDR2 is SQIVND (reference sequence). The CDR3 runs 18 residues.

The chain carries TRBV4-1 and TRBJ1-2, with TRBD1 identical over 9 bases. The germline V gene has CDR1 MGHRA and CDR2 YSYEKL. This CDR3 has 17 amino acids. Germline trimming cut 1 base from V and 0 bases from J; bases unmatched to any gene: 6. The chain's CDR3 is CASSQVPDRGANYGYTF. DNA for the CDR3: TGCGCCAGCAGCCAAGTCCCGGACAGGGGAGCTAACTATGGCTACACCTTC.

V usage is TRBV5-6 and J usage is TRBJ2-3, with D tentatively TRBD1 (6 bases). The CDR3 spans 16 residues. Germline assignment: CDR1 SGHDT and CDR2 YYEEEE. V gave up 2 bases and J gave up 2 bases, with 15 bases separating them. CDR3 amino acids: CASSLPGTSITDTQYF. DNA of the CDR3: TGTGCCAGCAGCTTACCCGGGACATCCATCACAGATACGCAGTATTTT.

V usage is TRBV28 and J usage is TRBJ2-4; 9 bases match TRBD1. Germline CDR1 reads MDHEN; CDR2 reads SYDVKM. The CDR3 loop spans 11 amino acids. V lost 8 bases, J lost 7 bases, and 0 bases stayed unmatched. The CDR3 DNA follows: TGTGCCAGCGACAGGGGGAACATTCAGTACTTC. Its protein is CASDRGNIQYF. Complete variable domain (other parts from reference TRBV28 and TRBJ2-4): DVKVTQSSRYLVKRTGEKVFLECVQDMDHENMFWYRQDPGLGLRLIYFSYDVKMKEKGDIPEGYSVSREKKERFSLILESASTNQTSMYLCASDRGNIQYFGAGTRLSVL.